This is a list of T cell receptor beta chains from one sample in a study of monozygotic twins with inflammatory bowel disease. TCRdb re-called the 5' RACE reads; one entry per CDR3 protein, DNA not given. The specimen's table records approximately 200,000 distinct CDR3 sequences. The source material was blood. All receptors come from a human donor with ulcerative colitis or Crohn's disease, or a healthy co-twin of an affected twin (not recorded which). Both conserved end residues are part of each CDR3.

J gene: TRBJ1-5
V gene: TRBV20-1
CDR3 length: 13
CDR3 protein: CSARDGDNQPQHF

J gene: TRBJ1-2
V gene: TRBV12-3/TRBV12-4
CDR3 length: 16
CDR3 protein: CASRTLGRGQVYGYTF

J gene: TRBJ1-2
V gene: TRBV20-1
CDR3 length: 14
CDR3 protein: CSARDTAASYGYTF

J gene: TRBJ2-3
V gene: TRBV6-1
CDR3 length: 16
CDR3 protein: CASTRSGTGGTDTQYF

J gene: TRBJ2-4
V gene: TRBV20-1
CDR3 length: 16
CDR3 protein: CSARDRTGGAKNIQYF

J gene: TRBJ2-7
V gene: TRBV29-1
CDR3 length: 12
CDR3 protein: CSVEAGVGEQYF

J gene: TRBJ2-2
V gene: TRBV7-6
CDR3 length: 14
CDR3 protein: CASSLASLTGELFF

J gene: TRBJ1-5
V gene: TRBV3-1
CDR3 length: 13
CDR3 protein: CASSSGRYQPQHF

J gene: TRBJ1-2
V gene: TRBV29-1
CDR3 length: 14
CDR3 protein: CSVEDPRGRNGYTF

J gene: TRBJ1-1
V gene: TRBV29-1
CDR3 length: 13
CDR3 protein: CSADRGPYTEAFF

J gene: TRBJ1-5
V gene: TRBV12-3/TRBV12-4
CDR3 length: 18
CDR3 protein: CASSLGLIELTSNQPQHF

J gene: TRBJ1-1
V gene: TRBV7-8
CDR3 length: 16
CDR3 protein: CASSLEAGVMNTEAFF

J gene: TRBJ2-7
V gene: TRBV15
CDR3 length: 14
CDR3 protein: CATSRGGISYEQYF

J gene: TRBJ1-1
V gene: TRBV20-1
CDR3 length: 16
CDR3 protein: CSARDSGTGRNTEAFF

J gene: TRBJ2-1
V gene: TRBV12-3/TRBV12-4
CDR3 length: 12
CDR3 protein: CASSFGGSDQFF

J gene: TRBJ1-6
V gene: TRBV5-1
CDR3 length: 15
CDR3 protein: CASSLDRAFRSPLHF

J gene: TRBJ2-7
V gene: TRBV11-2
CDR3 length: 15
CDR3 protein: CASSLGQGRDYEQYF

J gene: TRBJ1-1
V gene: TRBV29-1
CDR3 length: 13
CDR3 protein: CSVLTGMNTEAFF

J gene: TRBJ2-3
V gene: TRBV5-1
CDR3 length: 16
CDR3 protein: CASSQRTSGSTDTQYF

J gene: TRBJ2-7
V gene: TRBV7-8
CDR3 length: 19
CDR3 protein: CASSLDYIGQGEVAYEQYF

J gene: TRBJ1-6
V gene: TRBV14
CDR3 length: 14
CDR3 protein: CASSHLQANSPLHF

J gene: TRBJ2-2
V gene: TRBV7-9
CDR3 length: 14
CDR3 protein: CASSLLAGAGELFF

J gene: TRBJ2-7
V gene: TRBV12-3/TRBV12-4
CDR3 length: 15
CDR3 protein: CASSRAGVFSYEQYF

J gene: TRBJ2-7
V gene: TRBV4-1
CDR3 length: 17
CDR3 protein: CASSQGGTGQLIGEQYF

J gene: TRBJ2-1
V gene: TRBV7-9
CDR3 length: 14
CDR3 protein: CASSSPRPVNEQFF

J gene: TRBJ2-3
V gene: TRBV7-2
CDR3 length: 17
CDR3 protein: CASSSLSRMPRADTQYF

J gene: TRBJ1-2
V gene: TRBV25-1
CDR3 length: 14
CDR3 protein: CASSDSGRTYGYTF

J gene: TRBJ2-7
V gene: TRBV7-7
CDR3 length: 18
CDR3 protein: CASSQGLAGEHRYYEQYF

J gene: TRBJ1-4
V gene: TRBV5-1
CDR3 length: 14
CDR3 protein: CASSFRQGEEKLFF

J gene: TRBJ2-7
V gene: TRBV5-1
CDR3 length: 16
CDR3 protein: CASSLEGLLATYEQYF

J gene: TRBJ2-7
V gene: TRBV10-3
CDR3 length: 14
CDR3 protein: CAISEMRDFYEQYF

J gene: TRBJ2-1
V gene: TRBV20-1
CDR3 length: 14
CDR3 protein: CSASGANSLNEQFF

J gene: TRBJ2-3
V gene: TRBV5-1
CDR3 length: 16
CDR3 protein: CASSTGGGLTTDTQYF

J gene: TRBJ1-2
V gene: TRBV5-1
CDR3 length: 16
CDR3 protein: CASSPFPLRGDYGYTF